This T cell receptor (beta chain) is from a study of blood T cell repertoires in COVID-19. Profiled with immunoSEQ multiplex PCR; TCRdb holds only in-frame clones, not every one. Of tens of thousands of clones listed, under 85% are singletons. This CDR3 comprises 13 residues. In germline, CDR1 is KGHSH, CDR2 LQKENI. The V end was cut by 3 bases, the J end by 10 bases, with 10 bases between. The rearrangement joins TRBV18 to TRBJ1-6; D remains ambiguous. The sequence was collected from a human donor in a cohort sampled during active COVID-19. The material sequenced was peripheral blood. CDR3 DNA: TGTGCCAGCTCACCGGAACGGAGGTCACCCCTCCACTTT. It encodes CASSPERRSPLHF.